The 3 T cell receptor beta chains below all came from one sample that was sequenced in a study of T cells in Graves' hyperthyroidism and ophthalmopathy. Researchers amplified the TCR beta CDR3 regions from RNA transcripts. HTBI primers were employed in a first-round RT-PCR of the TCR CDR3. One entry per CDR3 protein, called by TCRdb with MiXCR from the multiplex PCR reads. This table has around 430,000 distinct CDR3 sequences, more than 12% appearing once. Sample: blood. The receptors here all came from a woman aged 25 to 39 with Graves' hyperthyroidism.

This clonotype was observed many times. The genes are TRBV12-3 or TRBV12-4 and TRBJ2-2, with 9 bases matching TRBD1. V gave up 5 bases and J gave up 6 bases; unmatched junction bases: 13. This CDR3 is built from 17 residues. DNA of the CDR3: TGTGCCAGCAGTCCCGCACTGGGACAGGGCAACGCCGGGGAGCTGTTTTTT. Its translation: CASSPALGQGNAGELFF.

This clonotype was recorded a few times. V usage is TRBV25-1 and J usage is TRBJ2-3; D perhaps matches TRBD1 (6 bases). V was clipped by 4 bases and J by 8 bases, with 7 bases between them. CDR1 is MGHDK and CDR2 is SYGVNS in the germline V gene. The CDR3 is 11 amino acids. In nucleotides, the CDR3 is TGTGCCAGCAGTGGGGGGCGTACGCAGTATTTT. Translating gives CASSGGRTQYF.

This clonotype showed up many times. The CDR3 nucleotides are TGTGCCAGCACCGGGGGACAGACGAACACTGAAGCTTTCTTT. Translation gives CASTGGQTNTEAFF. The chain carries TRBV7-3 and TRBJ1-1; 7 bases line up with TRBD1. V shed 7 bases and J 1 base; nucleotides not matched to a gene: 6. The CDR3 contains 14 residues. From germline, CDR1 is SGHTA and CDR2 FQGTGA.